This section outlines one T cell receptor beta chain sequence together with its context. A junction boundary mismatches the germline segment, possibly from a read error. Time point given: pre-sensitization, week 0. Stated treatment: therapeutic diphenylcyclopropenone sensitization with weekly scalp DPC. Staff drew blood before applying each patch test. TCRdb re-called the RACE reads with MiXCR, one entry per CDR3 protein. The sample contains a few hundred thousand distinct CDR3 sequences, about 9% of which appear only once. This record comes from a study of human T cells and chemical hapten exposure. The origin of this receptor is a woman aged 35 to 49 with alopecia areata. Some clones in this sample may be carry-over from other donors' samples. This sample comprised whole blood, obtained in connection with sensitization to the hapten diphenylcyclopropenone (DPC).

This chain's CDR3 is CASSFLAPSYELYF. The CDR3 DNA reads as TGCGCCAGCAGCTTTTTGGCCCCCTCCTACGAGCTGTACTTC. The genes are TRBV5-1 and TRBJ2-7; D remains ambiguous. In germline, CDR1 is SGHRS, CDR2 YFSETQ. The CDR3 is 14 amino acids.